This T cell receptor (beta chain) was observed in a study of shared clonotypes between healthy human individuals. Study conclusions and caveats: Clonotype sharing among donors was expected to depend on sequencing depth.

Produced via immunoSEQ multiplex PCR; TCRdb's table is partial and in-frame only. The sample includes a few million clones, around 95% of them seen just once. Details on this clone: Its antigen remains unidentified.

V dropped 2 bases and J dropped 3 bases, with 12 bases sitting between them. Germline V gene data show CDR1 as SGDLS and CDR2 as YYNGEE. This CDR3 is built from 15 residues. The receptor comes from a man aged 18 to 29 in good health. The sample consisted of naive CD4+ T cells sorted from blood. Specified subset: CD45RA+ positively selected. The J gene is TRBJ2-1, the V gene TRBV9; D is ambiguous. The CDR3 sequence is CASSVDAAVYNEQFF. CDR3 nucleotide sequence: TGTGCCAGCAGCGTCGACGCAGCAGTCTACAATGAGCAGTTCTTC.